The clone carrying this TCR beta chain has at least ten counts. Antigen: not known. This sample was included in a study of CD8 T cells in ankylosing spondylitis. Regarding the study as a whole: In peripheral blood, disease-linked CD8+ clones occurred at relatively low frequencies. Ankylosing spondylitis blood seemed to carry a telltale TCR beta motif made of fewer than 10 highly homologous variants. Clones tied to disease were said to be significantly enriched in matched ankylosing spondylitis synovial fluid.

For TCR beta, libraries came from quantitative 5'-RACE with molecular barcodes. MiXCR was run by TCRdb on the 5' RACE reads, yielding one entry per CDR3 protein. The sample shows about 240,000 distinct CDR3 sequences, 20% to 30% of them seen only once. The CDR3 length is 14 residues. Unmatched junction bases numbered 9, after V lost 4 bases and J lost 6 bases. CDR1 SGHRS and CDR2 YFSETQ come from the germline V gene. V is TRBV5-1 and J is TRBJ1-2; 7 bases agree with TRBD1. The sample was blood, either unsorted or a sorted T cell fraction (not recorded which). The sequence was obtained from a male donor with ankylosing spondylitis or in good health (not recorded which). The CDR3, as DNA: TGCGCCAGCAGCCTTACGACAGGGCCTGATGGCTACACCTTC. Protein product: CASSLTTGPDGYTF. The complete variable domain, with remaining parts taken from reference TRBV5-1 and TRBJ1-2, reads KAGVTQTPRYLIKTRGQQVTLSCSPISGHRSVSWYQQTPGQGLQFLFEYFSETQRNKGNFPGRFSGRQFSNSRSEMNVSTLELGDSALYLCASSLTTGPDGYTFGSGTRLTVV.